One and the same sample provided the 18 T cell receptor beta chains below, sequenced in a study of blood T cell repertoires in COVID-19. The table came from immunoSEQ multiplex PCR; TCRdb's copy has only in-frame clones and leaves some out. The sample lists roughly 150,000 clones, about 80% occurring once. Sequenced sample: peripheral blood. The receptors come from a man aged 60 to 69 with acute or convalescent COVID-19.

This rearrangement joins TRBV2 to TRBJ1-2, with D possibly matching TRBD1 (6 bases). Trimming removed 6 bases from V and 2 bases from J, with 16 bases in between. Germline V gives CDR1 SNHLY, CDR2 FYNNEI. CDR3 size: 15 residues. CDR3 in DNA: TGTGCCAGCAGGAGGGAAACGACAGGAAACTATGGCTACACCTTC. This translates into CASRRETTGNYGYTF.

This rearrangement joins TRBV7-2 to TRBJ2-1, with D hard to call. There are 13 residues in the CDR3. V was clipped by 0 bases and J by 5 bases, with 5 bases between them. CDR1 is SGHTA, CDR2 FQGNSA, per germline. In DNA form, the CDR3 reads TGTGCCAGCAGCTTAGCGCGTCACAATGAGCAGTTCTTC. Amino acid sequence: CASSLARHNEQFF.

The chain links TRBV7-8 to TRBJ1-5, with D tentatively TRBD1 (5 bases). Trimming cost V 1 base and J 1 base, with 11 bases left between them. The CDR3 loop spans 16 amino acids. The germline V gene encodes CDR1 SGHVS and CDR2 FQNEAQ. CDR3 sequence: CASSLEQGFSNQPQHF. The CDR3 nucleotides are TGTGCCAGCAGCTTAGAGCAGGGTTTCAGCAATCAGCCCCAGCATTTT.

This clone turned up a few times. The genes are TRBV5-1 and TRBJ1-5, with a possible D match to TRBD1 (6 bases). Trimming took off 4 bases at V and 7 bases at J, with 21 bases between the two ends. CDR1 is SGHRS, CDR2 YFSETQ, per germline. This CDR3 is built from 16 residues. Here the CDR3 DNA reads TGCGCCAGCAGCGAAACTGGGGGCGAAATCGGCCAGCCCCAGCATTTT. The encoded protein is CASSETGGEIGQPQHF.

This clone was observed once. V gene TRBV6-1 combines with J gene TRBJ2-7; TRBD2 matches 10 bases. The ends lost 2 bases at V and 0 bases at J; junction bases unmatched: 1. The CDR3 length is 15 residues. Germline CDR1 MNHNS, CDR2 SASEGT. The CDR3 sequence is CASSELAGDSYEQYF. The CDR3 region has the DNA TGTGCCAGCAGTGAACTAGCGGGGGACTCCTACGAGCAGTACTTC.

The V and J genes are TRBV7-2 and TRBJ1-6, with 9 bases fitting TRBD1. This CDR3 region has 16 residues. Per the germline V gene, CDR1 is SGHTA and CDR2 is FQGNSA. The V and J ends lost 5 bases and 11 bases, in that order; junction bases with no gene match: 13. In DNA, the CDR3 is TGTGCCAGCAGCGCAACAACGGGACAGGGTCCACCACCCCTCCACTTT. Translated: CASSATTGQGPPPLHF.

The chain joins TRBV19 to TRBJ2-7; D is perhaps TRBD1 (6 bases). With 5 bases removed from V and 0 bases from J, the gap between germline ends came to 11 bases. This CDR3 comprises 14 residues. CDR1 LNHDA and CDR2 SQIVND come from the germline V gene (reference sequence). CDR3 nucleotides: TGTGCCAGTAGTGCCGCGACAGGCTCCTACGAGCAGTACTTC. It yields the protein CASSAATGSYEQYF.

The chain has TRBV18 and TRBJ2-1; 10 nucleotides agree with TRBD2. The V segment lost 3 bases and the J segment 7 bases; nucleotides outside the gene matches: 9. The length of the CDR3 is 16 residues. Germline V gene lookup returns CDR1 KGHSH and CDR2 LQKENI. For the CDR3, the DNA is TGTGCCAGCTCACCGATGCTAGCGGGGGACACGAATGAGCAGTTCTTC. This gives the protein CASSPMLAGDTNEQFF.

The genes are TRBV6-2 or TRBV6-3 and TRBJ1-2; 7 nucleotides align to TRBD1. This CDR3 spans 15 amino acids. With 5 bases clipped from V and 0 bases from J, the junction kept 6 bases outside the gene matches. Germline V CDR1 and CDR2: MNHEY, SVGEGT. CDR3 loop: CASSDRDSSNYGYTF. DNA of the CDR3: TGTGCCAGCAGTGATCGGGACAGTTCTAACTATGGCTACACCTTC.

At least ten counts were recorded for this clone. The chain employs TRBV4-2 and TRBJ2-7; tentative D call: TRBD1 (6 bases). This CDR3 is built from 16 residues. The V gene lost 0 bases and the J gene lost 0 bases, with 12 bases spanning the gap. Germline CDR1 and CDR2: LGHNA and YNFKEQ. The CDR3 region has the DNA TGTGCCAGCAGCCAAGAACGGCAGGGGCTCTCCTACGAGCAGTACTTC. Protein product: CASSQERQGLSYEQYF.

The CDR3 sequence: CASSTEERLTYEQYF. In DNA form, the CDR3 reads TGTGCCAGCAGCACCGAGGAACGGTTAACCTACGAGCAGTACTTC. The V and J genes are TRBV21-1 and TRBJ2-7; the table's D call, TRBD2, was not checked against the DNA. TRBV21-1 corresponds to a pseudogene. This CDR3 comprises 15 residues.

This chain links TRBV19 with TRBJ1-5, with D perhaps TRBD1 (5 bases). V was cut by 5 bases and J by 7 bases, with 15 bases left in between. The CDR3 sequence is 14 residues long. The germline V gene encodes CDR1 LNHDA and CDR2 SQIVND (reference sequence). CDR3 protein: CASSSRQSKQPQHF. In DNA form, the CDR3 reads TGTGCCAGTAGTTCCCGACAGTCTAAGCAGCCCCAGCATTTT.

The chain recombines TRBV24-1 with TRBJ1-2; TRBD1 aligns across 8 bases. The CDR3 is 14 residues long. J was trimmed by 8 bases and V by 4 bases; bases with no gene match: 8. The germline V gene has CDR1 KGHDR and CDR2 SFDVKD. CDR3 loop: CATSERRTGQGYTF. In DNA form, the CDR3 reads TGTGCCACCAGTGAACGAAGGACAGGGCAGGGCTACACCTTC.

Here the CDR3 DNA reads TGTGCCAGCAGCTTAACAGGGCCTAGGCAGCCCCAGCATTTT. Its translation is CASSLTGPRQPQHF. The J gene is TRBJ1-5, the V gene TRBV11-2; D might be TRBD1 (6 bases). Germline lookup yields CDR1 SGHAT and CDR2 FQNNGV. V gave up 2 bases and J gave up 7 bases, with 12 bases separating them. The CDR3 contains 14 residues.

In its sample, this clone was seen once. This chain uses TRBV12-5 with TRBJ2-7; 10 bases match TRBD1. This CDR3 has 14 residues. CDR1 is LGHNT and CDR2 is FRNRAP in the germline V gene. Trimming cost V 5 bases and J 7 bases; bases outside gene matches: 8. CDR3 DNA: TGTGCTAGTGGTGCCGGGACAGGGGTAGATGAGCAGTACTTC. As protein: CASGAGTGVDEQYF.

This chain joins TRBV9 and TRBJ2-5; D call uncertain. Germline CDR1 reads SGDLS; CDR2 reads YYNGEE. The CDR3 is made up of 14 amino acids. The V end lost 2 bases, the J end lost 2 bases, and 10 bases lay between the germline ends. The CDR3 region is CASSVGGPQETQYF. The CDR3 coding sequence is TGTGCCAGCAGCGTCGGTGGGCCGCAAGAGACCCAGTACTTC.

CDR3 nucleotide sequence: TGTGCCAGCAGCTTAGGCCAGGCTAACTATGGCTACACCTTC. Protein sequence: CASSLGQANYGYTF. V usage is TRBV7-8 and J usage is TRBJ1-2; D ambiguous. This CDR3 has 14 amino acids. Trimming took 1 base from V and 0 from J, leaving 6 bases between them. CDR1 SGHVS and CDR2 FQNEAQ come from the germline V gene.

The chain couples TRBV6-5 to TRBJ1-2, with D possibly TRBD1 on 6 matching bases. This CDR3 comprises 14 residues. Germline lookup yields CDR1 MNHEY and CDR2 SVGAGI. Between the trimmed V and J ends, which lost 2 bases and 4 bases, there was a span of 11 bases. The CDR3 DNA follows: TGTGCCAGCAGTTACGATACAGGGAGCTATGGCTACACCTTC. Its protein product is CASSYDTGSYGYTF.